The 16 T cell receptor beta chains in this list originate from one sample, sequenced in a study of identifying expanded T cells in peripheral blood. Profiling relied on immunoSEQ multiplex PCR, and the TCRdb table lists in-frame clones only, not all of them. This sample has some 65,000 clones; approximately 83% occur once, and the top ten carry 19%. The sequenced sample was blood. The receptors derive from a person aged 18-69 years in good health.

This clone was observed once. The chain employs TRBV5-4 and TRBJ2-7; 8 bases are a match to TRBD1. From germline, CDR1 is SGHNT and CDR2 YYREEE (reference sequence). J gave up 6 bases and V 3 bases, and 5 bases lay outside the gene matches. The CDR3 has 13 amino acids. The CDR3 nucleotides read TGTGCCAGCAGCTCCGACAGGGGAGGCGAGCAGTACTTC. Amino acid sequence: CASSSDRGGEQYF.

The CDR3 is CASSVTSTSSYNEQFF. The CDR3 DNA sequence: TGTGCCAGCAGTGTGACCTCGACTAGCTCCTACAATGAGCAGTTCTTC. This rearrangement joins TRBV7-7 to TRBJ2-1; perhaps TRBD2 as D (6 bases). The germline V gene encodes CDR1 SSHAT and CDR2 FNYEAQ (reference sequence). Trimming shortened V by 6 bases and J by 0 bases, and 15 bases separated the two germline ends. CDR3 length: 16 residues.

The chain combines TRBV5-1 with TRBJ1-1; possibly TRBD1 for D (5 bases). CDR3 length: 14 residues. V was pared by 0 bases and J by 3 bases, with 9 bases between. The V gene's germline CDR1 is SGHRS and CDR2 YFSETQ. The CDR3 here is CASSLGLGDTEAFF. The DNA for the CDR3 is TGCGCCAGCAGCTTGGGACTAGGGGACACTGAAGCTTTCTTT. The whole variable domain, filled in from reference TRBV5-1 and TRBJ1-1, reads KAGVTQTPRYLIKTRGQQVTLSCSPISGHRSVSWYQQTPGQGLQFLFEYFSETQRNKGNFPGRFSGRQFSNSRSEMNVSTLELGDSALYLCASSLGLGDTEAFFGQGTRLTVV.

V and J are TRBV10-1 and TRBJ1-6; D is unclear. CDR1 and CDR2 (germline): WNHNN, SYGVQD (reference sequence). This CDR3 has 16 residues. Trimming took 2 bases from V and 2 from J, leaving 10 bases between them. CDR3 protein: CASSEGTGTYNSPLHF. The CDR3 nucleotides are TGCGCCAGCAGTGAGGGCACCGGCACCTATAATTCACCCCTCCACTTT.

This clone was seen only a few times. V usage is TRBV29-1 and J usage is TRBJ2-7, with 10 bases identical to TRBD2. The germline V gene encodes CDR1 SQVTM and CDR2 ANQGSEA. This CDR3 has 13 residues. Germline trimming cut 6 bases from V and 2 bases from J; bases unmatched to any gene: 4. Here the CDR3 DNA reads TGCAGCGTAAGGACTAGCGGAACCTACGAGCAGTACTTC. Protein product: CSVRTSGTYEQYF.

V is TRBV6-1 and J is TRBJ1-1; D possibly corresponds to TRBD1 (6 bases). Trimming cost V 3 bases and J 0 bases, with 17 bases left between them. The length of the CDR3 is 17 residues. Germline V lookup: CDR1 MNHNS, CDR2 SASEGT. The CDR3 spells CASSETGGGPLNTEAFF. CDR3 DNA sequence: TGTGCCAGCAGTGAGACAGGAGGGGGGCCCTTGAACACTGAAGCTTTCTTT.

This clone was seen a single time. The genes are TRBV19 and TRBJ1-1; no firm D call. Germline lookup yields CDR1 LNHDA and CDR2 SQIVND (reference sequence). The length of the CDR3 is 15 residues. V was cut by 4 bases and J by 2 bases, with 14 bases left in between. CDR3 protein: CASSTKERLNTEAFF. The CDR3 nucleotides read TGTGCCAGTAGTACTAAAGAGCGACTTAACACTGAAGCTTTCTTT. Supplemented by reference TRBV19 and TRBJ1-1, the full variable domain reads DGGITQSPKYLFRKEGQNVTLSCEQNLNHDAMYWYRQDPGQGLRLIYYSQIVNDFQKGDIAEGYSVSREKKESFPLTVTSAQKNPTAFYLCASSTKERLNTEAFFGQGTRLTVV.

CDR3 bases: TGTGCCAGTAGTATAGGGCAGACAGGGGGATTGAATGAGCAGTTCTTC. Encoded protein: CASSIGQTGGLNEQFF. This chain joins TRBV19 and TRBJ2-1; 9 bases line up with TRBD1. CDR3 length: 16 amino acids. Germline V gene sequence: CDR1 LNHDA, CDR2 SQIVND (reference sequence). V trimming: 1 base; J trimming: 7 bases; junction bases outside the gene matches: 8.

The rearrangement joins TRBV4-3 to TRBJ1-2, with D unresolved. V lost 0 bases to trimming and J lost 5 bases, with 13 bases between them. Germline V gene sequence: CDR1 LGHNA, CDR2 YSLEER. This CDR3 has 15 residues. The CDR3 nucleotides read TGCGCCAGCAGCCAAGATGCCGAGGGCGGATATGGCTACACCTTC. Translating gives CASSQDAEGGYGYTF.

This CDR3 reads CASSTPGQNVYEQHV. The CDR3 DNA reads as TGTGCCAGCAGCACCCCTGGACAGAATGTCTACGAGCAGCACGTC. This chain links TRBV21-1 with TRBJ2-7; the table's D call, TRBD1, was not checked against the DNA. TRBV21-1 is assigned pseudogene status. This CDR3 has 15 amino acids.

This clone was seen only once. J is TRBJ2-1 and V is TRBV7-2; 8 bases are a match to TRBD2. In germline, CDR1 is SGHTA, CDR2 FQGNSA. CDR3 length: 15 residues. Trimming removed 5 bases from V and 2 bases from J; junction bases left unmatched: 5. In nucleotides, the CDR3 is TGTGCCAGCAGCCTCCAAGCGGGAGCCTACAATGAGCAGTTCTTC. Protein sequence: CASSLQAGAYNEQFF.

V is TRBV5-4 and J is TRBJ1-2; D call uncertain. The CDR3 length is 16 residues. Trimming pared 0 bases from V and 4 bases from J, leaving 16 bases between. Germline values: CDR1 SGHNT, CDR2 YYREEE (reference sequence). CDR3 coding DNA: TGTGCCAGCAGCTTGGCGGATTCTCATAGGAGCTATGGCTACACCTTC. This translates into CASSLADSHRSYGYTF. The full variable domain, completed using reference TRBV5-4 and TRBJ1-2, is ETGVTQSPTHLIKTRGQQVTLRCSSQSGHNTVSWYQQALGQGPQFIFQYYREEENGRGNFPPRFSGLQFPNYSSELNVNALELDDSALYLCASSLADSHRSYGYTFGSGTRLTVV.

The chain has TRBV2 and TRBJ1-4; 8 bases are shared with TRBD1. V dropped 8 bases and J dropped 7; count of bases not matched to a gene: 6. Germline V CDR1 and CDR2: SNHLY, FYNNEI. The CDR3 runs to 13 residues. The CDR3: CASLQGVSEKLFF. The DNA of the CDR3 is TGTGCCAGCTTACAGGGGGTCAGTGAAAAACTGTTTTTT.

The chain combines TRBV19 with TRBJ2-3; 8 nucleotides match TRBD2. The CDR3 runs 14 residues. After removal of 2 bases from V and 4 bases from J, the junction contained 2 bases not matched to a gene. The V gene's germline CDR1 is LNHDA and CDR2 SQIVND (reference sequence). CDR3 amino acids: CASSIMRGADTQYF. DNA for the CDR3: TGTGCCAGTAGTATAATGCGGGGGGCAGATACGCAGTATTTT.

This clone showed up just a few times. This chain joins TRBV7-9 and TRBJ2-6; no reliable D call. The germline CDR1 and CDR2 sequences are SEHNR and FQNEAQ (reference sequence). V lost 5 bases and J 0 bases, leaving 8 bases between the germline ends. The CDR3 contains 15 residues. As DNA, the CDR3 is TGTGCCAGCAGCCTAGTACCCTCTGGGGCCAACGTCCTGACTTTC. This sequence encodes CASSLVPSGANVLTF.

This chain uses TRBV7-2 with TRBJ2-3; D remains ambiguous. Germline V lookup: CDR1 SGHTA, CDR2 FQGNSA. CDR3 length: 14 amino acids. V was pared by 3 bases and J by 2 bases, with 9 bases between. The CDR3 is CASSFSGPTDTQYF. In nucleotides, the CDR3 is TGTGCCAGCAGCTTTTCAGGCCCCACAGATACGCAGTATTTT.